This TCR beta chain was recorded in a study of T cell responses to AZD1222 COVID-19 vaccine. Study-wide results and caveats: At baseline, just five to seven AZD1222 recipients tested seropositive.

This table comes from immunoSEQ multiplex PCR, and its TCRdb copy is limited to in-frame clones, with some not included. The table includes around 120,000 clones, about 90% detected once. Trimming removed 0 bases at V and 0 bases at J, with 6 bases between. The CDR3 has 14 residues. The germline CDR1 and CDR2 sequences are SGDLS and YYNGEE. A word on this clone: What it binds is unknown.

Source: peripheral blood, taken 28 days after the second AZD1222 dose. This clonotype was obtained from an adult who received the AZD1222 COVID-19 vaccine. The chain carries TRBV9 and TRBJ1-1, with D maybe TRBD1 (6 bases). CDR3 sequence reads: CASSVEGVNTEAFF. In DNA, the CDR3 is TGTGCCAGCAGCGTAGAGGGGGTGAACACTGAAGCTTTCTTT.